Listed below are T cell receptor beta chains from one sample, sequenced in a study of CD8 T cells in ankylosing spondylitis. TCRdb analysed the 5' RACE reads with MiXCR anew, one entry per CDR3 protein. The sample includes nearly 350,000 distinct CDR3 sequences, roughly 14% of them seen just once. Sequencing input: blood, either unsorted or a sorted T cell fraction (not recorded which). The receptors were gathered from a male donor with ankylosing spondylitis or in good health (not recorded which). The CDR3 runs from the conserved cysteine through the conserved F or W. D genes are given only for firm matches. A row's size may be missing; if present it is once, few, many or a size class.

clone_size	v_call	j_call	d_call	cdr3_aa	cdr3_nt
.	TRBV11-2	TRBJ1-1	TRBD1	CASSLDGTGANTEAFF	TGTGCCAGCAGCTTAGACGGAACAGGGGCGAACACTGAAGCTTTCTTT
.	TRBV11-2	TRBJ2-7	.	CASNWAESYEQYF	TGTGCCAGCAACTGGGCCGAATCCTACGAGCAGTACTTC
.	TRBV2	TRBJ2-1	.	CASSDPGPYNEQFF	TGTGCCAGCAGTGACCCAGGGCCCTACAATGAGCAGTTCTTC
.	TRBV27	TRBJ1-1	TRBD1	CASSQGGARMNTEAFF	TGTGCCAGCAGTCAAGGGGGCGCGAGGATGAACACTGAAGCTTTCTTT
.	TRBV12-3/TRBV12-4	TRBJ2-3	.	CASSLGVSFISDTQYF	TGTGCCAGCAGTTTAGGTGTTAGCTTTATATCAGATACGCAGTATTTT
.	TRBV20-1	TRBJ1-6	.	CSARDRRELGNSPLHF	TGCAGTGCTAGAGATCGTCGGGAGTTGGGCAATTCACCCCTCCACTTT
few	TRBV5-1	TRBJ2-5	.	CASSLDIQETQYF	TGCGCCAGCAGCTTGGACATTCAAGAGACCCAGTACTTC
few	TRBV7-9	TRBJ2-7	.	CASSLAAGPYEQYF	TGTGCCAGCAGCTTAGCGGCGGGGCCCTACGAGCAGTACTTC
.	TRBV6-5	TRBJ2-7	.	CASSWLGRSGNEQYF	TGTGCCAGCAGTTGGCTAGGCAGGTCAGGAAACGAGCAGTACTTC
.	TRBV5-1	TRBJ2-3	.	CASSLRPVGGPDTQYF	TGCGCCAGCAGCCTGAGGCCCGTGGGGGGACCAGATACGCAGTATTTT
few	TRBV29-1	TRBJ2-7	TRBD1	CSAGTGVYEQYF	TGCAGCGCCGGGACAGGGGTCTACGAGCAGTACTTC
few	TRBV2	TRBJ2-7	TRBD1	CASLERTGSRAKYF	TGTGCCAGCCTTGAGCGGACAGGGTCGAGGGCGAAGTACTTC
.	TRBV29-1	TRBJ2-7	TRBD2	CSVEGAGSEQYF	TGCAGCGTTGAAGGAGCGGGAAGCGAGCAGTACTTC
.	TRBV3-1	TRBJ2-7	.	CASSSGWEQYF	TGTGCCAGCAGCTCAGGATGGGAGCAGTACTTC
many	TRBV12-3/TRBV12-4	TRBJ1-3	.	CASSAGLGNTIYF	TGTGCCAGCAGCGCGGGGCTAGGAAACACCATATATTTT
few	TRBV7-2	TRBJ2-3	TRBD1	CASSTRDRASTDTQYF	TGTGCCAGCAGCACGAGGGACAGGGCGAGCACAGATACGCAGTATTTT
.	TRBV12-3/TRBV12-4	TRBJ2-1	.	CASSPEVRVYNEQFF	TGTGCCAGCAGTCCCGAAGTGCGGGTATACAATGAGCAGTTCTTC